These 6 T cell receptor beta chains were all obtained from the same sample, sequenced in a study of beta chain features in type 1 diabetes. Antigens of these TCRs are unknown. Broader study findings: TCRB CDR3s were moderately but significantly shorter in Type 1 diabetes patients in all four CD4+ subsets.

Sequenced material consisted of expressed TCRB transcripts (all of the isolated RNA was reverse transcribed). Produced via immunoSEQ multiplex PCR; TCRdb's table is partial and in-frame only. The data hold a few hundred thousand clones, with roughly 12% observed a single time. Source material: naive CD4+ T cells from blood. The receptors come from a woman aged 18-29 years with type 1 diabetes.

V and J are TRBV27 and TRBJ1-1; D is perhaps TRBD1 (5 bases). This CDR3 has 13 amino acids. Germline V CDR1 and CDR2: MNHEY, SMNVEV (reference sequence). V shed 5 bases and J shed 8 bases, with 15 bases lying between them. The CDR3 sequence is CASSPTRRGEAFF. CDR3 nucleotide sequence: TGTGCCAGCAGTCCGACACGCCGGGGGGAAGCTTTCTTT.

This clone was seen only a few times. The chain employs TRBV15 and TRBJ2-5, with a weak D call TRBD2 (6 bases). With 0 bases removed from V and 5 bases from J, the gap between germline ends came to 16 bases. The CDR3 runs to 16 residues. Germline-derived CDR1 and CDR2 are LNHNV and YYDKDF (reference sequence). The CDR3 spells CATSRDPGLRSETQYF. CDR3 DNA: TGTGCCACCAGCAGAGATCCAGGACTAAGGTCGGAGACCCAGTACTTC.

This clone was detected a few times. The rearrangement uses TRBV21-1 and TRBJ2-7; the DNA was not compared with TRBD2, the D call given in the table. TRBV21-1 is deemed a pseudogene. The CDR3 length is 15 residues. CDR3 amino acids: CASSKRKAEAYEQYF. CDR3 nucleotide sequence: TGTGCCAGCAGCAAAAGGAAGGCGGAGGCCTACGAGCAGTACTTC.

In this sample, this clone turned up a few times. V usage is TRBV5-4 and J usage is TRBJ1-2; D gene uncertain. CDR1 is SGHNT, CDR2 YYREEE, per germline (reference sequence). Trimming removed 2 bases from V and 4 bases from J, with 9 bases in between. The CDR3 is made up of 13 amino acids. DNA of the CDR3: TGTGCCAGCAGCTTCGACACCTCCTATGGCTACACCTTC. Protein product: CASSFDTSYGYTF. The whole variable domain, filled in from reference TRBV5-4 and TRBJ1-2, reads ETGVTQSPTHLIKTRGQQVTLRCSSQSGHNTVSWYQQALGQGPQFIFQYYREEENGRGNFPPRFSGLQFPNYSSELNVNALELDDSALYLCASSFDTSYGYTFGSGTRLTVV.

This clone was counted between two and nine times. The rearrangement links TRBV28 to TRBJ2-5, with TRBD1 identical over 9 bases. CDR3 size: 15 residues. Germline values: CDR1 MDHEN, CDR2 SYDVKM. Trimming cost V 6 bases and J 7 bases; bases outside gene matches: 12. For the CDR3, the DNA is TGTGCCAGCAGCCAACCACGGGACAGGGTGGCGACCCAGTACTTC. Protein: CASSQPRDRVATQYF.

The V gene is TRBV5-1, the J gene TRBJ2-5; 9 nucleotides align to TRBD1. The CDR3 is 14 amino acids. The trim removed 4 bases at V and 5 bases at J, leaving 6 bases unmatched. Germline V CDR1 and CDR2: SGHRS, YFSETQ. CDR3 protein: CASSGGTGRETQYF. CDR3 in DNA: TGCGCCAGCAGCGGGGGGACAGGGAGGGAGACCCAGTACTTC.